Below are 18 T cell receptor beta chains sequenced from a single sample in a study of shared clonotypes between healthy human individuals. CD8 cells regarded as naive lacked CD45RO, were positively chosen for CCR7, and omitted terminally differentiated effector memory CD45RA+ cells. Libraries were prepared by immunoSEQ multiplex PCR; TCRdb keeps only in-frame clonotypes and omits some of them. Seen here are about 2 million clones, about 95% observed once, and the top ten hold 1% to 1.5%. The sample was naive CD8+ T cells sorted from blood. The source is a young man in good health.

Regarding this clone: Other nucleotide sequences from this sample produce the same CDR3. The chain joins TRBV27 to TRBJ1-6, with 7 bases matching TRBD1. Trimming removed 3 bases from V and 6 bases from J; junction bases left unmatched: 2. The V gene's germline CDR1 is MNHEY and CDR2 SMNVEV (reference sequence). This CDR3 spans 14 amino acids. CDR3 nucleotide sequence: TGTGCCAGCAGTTTGACAGGGAGTAATTCACCCCTCCACTTT. Translated: CASSLTGSNSPLHF.

J is TRBJ1-1 and V is TRBV10-2; perhaps TRBD1 as D (6 bases). V dropped 2 bases and J dropped 1 base, with 11 bases sitting between them. Germline-derived CDR1 and CDR2 are WSHSY and SAAADI. This CDR3 has 15 residues. In DNA form, the CDR3 reads TGCGCCAGCAGTGAGGCAGGGGTCGGGAACACTGAAGCTTTCTTT. It specifies CASSEAGVGNTEAFF.

This clone was seen only a few times. The chain couples TRBV19 to TRBJ1-6; D unresolved. Germline V lookup: CDR1 LNHDA, CDR2 SQIVND (reference sequence). Trimming cost V 1 base and J 13 bases, with 14 bases left between them. The CDR3 covers 14 residues. CDR3 residues: CASSIARDIIPLHF. In nucleotides, the CDR3 is TGTGCCAGTAGTATAGCCCGGGATATAATTCCCCTCCACTTT.

The V call is TRBV27, the J call TRBJ1-6, with D hard to call. V was pared by 2 bases and J by 8 bases, with 7 bases between. CDR3 length: 13 residues. CDR1 is MNHEY, CDR2 SMNVEV, per germline (reference sequence). The DNA for the CDR3 is TGTGCCAGCAGTTTAGTTGGCCATTCACCCCTCCACTTT. Encoded protein: CASSLVGHSPLHF.

The chain carries TRBV19 and TRBJ2-5; 8 bases are shared with TRBD2. Germline V lookup: CDR1 LNHDA, CDR2 SQIVND (reference sequence). The CDR3 has 17 amino acids. J gave up 1 base and V 6 bases, and 13 bases lay outside the gene matches. The CDR3 loop reads CASSLGPQRESQETQYF. CDR3 coding DNA: TGTGCCAGTAGCCTTGGTCCCCAGCGGGAGAGCCAAGAGACCCAGTACTTC.

V gene TRBV6-4 combines with J gene TRBJ1-1; maybe TRBD1 (5 bases). Trimming stripped 6 bases from V and 8 bases from J, with 13 bases between. The CDR3 totals 12 residues. Germline CDR1 MRHNA, CDR2 SNTAGT. CDR3 protein: CASRGGGSEAFF. CDR3 DNA: TGTGCCAGCAGGGGCGGGGGGTCAGAAGCTTTCTTT.

This clone was seen just once. As DNA, the CDR3 is TGTGCCAGCAGCGCTCCCGTGGGTAGCTCCTACAATGAGCAGTTCTTC. Its translation: CASSAPVGSSYNEQFF. The V gene is TRBV28, the J gene TRBJ2-1; D is unclear. The CDR3 runs 16 residues. Germline V gene sequence: CDR1 MDHEN, CDR2 SYDVKM. V was clipped by 6 bases and J by 0 bases, with 15 bases between them.

This chain joins TRBV27 and TRBJ1-1; D is undetermined. This CDR3 is built from 14 residues. In germline, CDR1 is MNHEY, CDR2 SMNVEV (reference sequence). Between the trimmed V and J ends, which lost 5 bases and 6 bases, there was a span of 16 bases. The CDR3 region has the DNA TGTGCCAGCAGTGCACTAGGAAAATTGTCTGAAGCTTTCTTT. Translating it yields CASSALGKLSEAFF.

The genes are TRBV4-3 and TRBJ2-2, with D possibly being TRBD2 (6 bases). The CDR3 totals 16 residues. Trimming cost V 4 bases and J 7 bases, with 19 bases left between them. The germline CDR1 and CDR2 sequences are LGHNA and YSLEER. CDR3 sequence: CASSPIIRGSGGELFF. The DNA for the CDR3 is TGCGCCAGCAGCCCAATCATCCGGGGGTCCGGCGGGGAGCTGTTTTTT.

The chain has TRBV2 and TRBJ2-5; D gene uncertain. The length of the CDR3 is 16 residues. Germline V gene sequence: CDR1 SNHLY, CDR2 FYNNEI. V lost 3 bases and J lost 1, with 15 bases in between. CDR3 DNA: TGTGCCAGCAGTGATAACCCGTGGGCAACCCAAGAGACCCAGTACTTC. This translates into CASSDNPWATQETQYF. The whole variable domain, remainder taken from reference TRBV2 and TRBJ2-5, is EPEVTQTPSHQVTQMGQEVILRCVPISNHLYFYWYRQILGQKVEFLVSFYNNEISEKSEIFDDQFSVERPDGSNFTLKIRSTKLEDSAMYFCASSDNPWATQETQYFGPGTRLLVL.

The chain recombines TRBV27 with TRBJ2-7, with 10 positions matching TRBD1. V trimming: 5 bases; J trimming: 3 bases; junction bases outside the gene matches: 1. The CDR3 totals 13 residues. Germline values: CDR1 MNHEY, CDR2 SMNVEV (reference sequence). CDR3 nucleotides: TGTGCCAGCAGTGGGACAGGGGTCTACGAGCAGTACTTC. Translation: CASSGTGVYEQYF.

Points on this clone: This specimen includes other DNA sequences encoding the same CDR3. The chain links TRBV7-9 to TRBJ2-2; D perhaps matches TRBD2 (7 bases). CDR1 and CDR2 (germline): SEHNR, FQNEAQ (reference sequence). The V gene lost 8 bases and the J gene lost 3 bases, with 10 bases spanning the gap. The CDR3 runs 13 residues. The DNA of the CDR3 is TGTGCCAGCGGGGGGGCTGACACCGGGGAGCTGTTTTTT. Translated, it gives CASGGADTGELFF.

The chain is built from TRBV19 and TRBJ2-3, with 7 nucleotides matching TRBD2. CDR1 is LNHDA and CDR2 is SQIVND in the germline V gene (reference sequence). V lost 5 bases and J lost 4; bases outside the gene matches: 3. The CDR3 loop spans 13 amino acids. The CDR3, as DNA: TGTGCCAGTAGTTATGGGGGGGCAGATACGCAGTATTTT. It encodes CASSYGGADTQYF. Together with reference TRBV19 and TRBJ2-3, the CDR3 gives the full variable domain: DGGITQSPKYLFRKEGQNVTLSCEQNLNHDAMYWYRQDPGQGLRLIYYSQIVNDFQKGDIAEGYSVSREKKESFPLTVTSAQKNPTAFYLCASSYGGADTQYFGPGTRLTVL.

This chain uses TRBV2 with TRBJ1-1; a possible D gene is TRBD1 (5 bases). Trimming stripped 7 bases from V and 0 bases from J, with 9 bases between. This CDR3 is built from 13 residues. Germline values: CDR1 SNHLY, CDR2 FYNNEI. Here the CDR3 reads CASKAGMNTEAFF. CDR3 bases: TGTGCCAGCAAGGCAGGGATGAACACTGAAGCTTTCTTT. The variable domain in full, completed from reference TRBV2 and TRBJ1-1, reads EPEVTQTPSHQVTQMGQEVILRCVPISNHLYFYWYRQILGQKVEFLVSFYNNEISEKSEIFDDQFSVERPDGSNFTLKIRSTKLEDSAMYFCASKAGMNTEAFFGQGTRLTVV.

A word on this clone: This specimen includes other DNA sequences encoding the same CDR3. The CDR3 spells CASSLSNYNEQFF. DNA for the CDR3: TGTGCCAGCAGTTTATCGAACTACAATGAGCAGTTCTTC. The chain employs TRBV27 and TRBJ2-1; no definite D call. V was trimmed by 0 bases and J by 3 bases, leaving 3 bases between them. This CDR3 is 13 amino acids long. CDR1 and CDR2 from the germline V gene are MNHEY and SMNVEV (reference sequence).

This chain joins TRBV9 and TRBJ1-1, with TRBD1 identical over 8 bases. The CDR3 runs to 17 residues. Germline V gene lookup returns CDR1 SGDLS and CDR2 YYNGEE. V shed 1 base and J 1 base; nucleotides not matched to a gene: 9. In DNA, the CDR3 is TGTGCCAGCAGCGTATGGGAGGTTGGGACAGGGAACACTGAAGCTTTCTTT. Residues: CASSVWEVGTGNTEAFF.

The J gene is TRBJ1-2, the V gene TRBV15; D gene uncertain. The V gene lost 4 bases and the J gene lost 5 bases, with 11 bases spanning the gap. Germline CDR1 reads LNHNV; CDR2 reads YYDKDF (reference sequence). This CDR3 is 13 amino acids long. The CDR3 DNA sequence: TGTGCCACCAGCAAGGGTCTAACGTATGGCTACACCTTC. It is translated as CATSKGLTYGYTF.

Only one count was recorded for this clone. The V gene is TRBV7-8, the J gene TRBJ1-1; unclear D gene. With 3 bases removed from V and 4 bases from J, the gap between germline ends came to 9 bases. This CDR3 contains 13 residues. The V gene's germline CDR1 is SGHVS and CDR2 FQNEAQ. Here the CDR3 reads CASSLEMATEAFF. The CDR3 coding sequence is TGTGCCAGCAGCTTGGAAATGGCCACTGAAGCTTTCTTT.